Each of the 30 T cell receptor beta chains below was sequenced from the same sample in a study of T-cell reconstitution after alpha-beta-depleted transplantation in children. Study results and limitations: Counts and diversity of T cells one year after transplant came mostly from newly produced T cells.

For these TCRs, the target antigens are not known. Preparing the TCRbeta library involved the use of unique molecular identifiers. TCRdb recomputed calls from the PCR reads with MiXCR, one row per CDR3 protein. Here the sample spans 330,000 or so distinct CDR3 sequences, about 7.3% being singletons. The source was peripheral blood, collected 360 days after TCRalphabeta/CD19-depleted stem cell transplant. The source is a female patient aged 2-10 years who had a stem cell transplant for Fanconi anemia, so the T cells may come from the graft donor.

There are many counts of this clonotype. The chain has TRBV20-1 and TRBJ2-1, with TRBD1 matching over 8 bases. This CDR3 is built from 14 residues. Looked up from germline, CDR1 is DFQATT and CDR2 is SNEGSKA (reference sequence). Trimming took 4 bases from V and 5 from J; bases not matched to a gene: 7. The CDR3 sequence: CSAMGQVANNEQFF. CDR3 nucleotide sequence: TGCAGTGCTATGGGACAGGTTGCTAACAATGAGCAGTTCTTC.

This clonotype came up many times. The rearrangement uses TRBV20-1 and TRBJ2-5; D ambiguous. V was cut by 6 bases and J by 1 base, with 18 bases left in between. Per the germline V gene, CDR1 is DFQATT and CDR2 is SNEGSKA (reference sequence). This CDR3 is 15 amino acids long. In DNA form, the CDR3 reads TGCAGTGCCGATAAACTGGATAATCTCCAAGAGACCCAGTACTTC. Translating gives CSADKLDNLQETQYF.

This clonotype appeared a few times. J is TRBJ2-7 and V is TRBV27, with a tentative D call TRBD1 (5 bases). Trimming left V 5 bases short and J 4 bases short, with 15 bases between. Germline V gene sequence: CDR1 MNHEY, CDR2 SMNVEV (reference sequence). This CDR3 is 14 amino acids long. The CDR3 is CASSEAGKAYEQYF. CDR3 nucleotide sequence: TGTGCCAGCAGTGAGGCAGGGAAAGCGTACGAGCAGTACTTC.

At least ten counts were recorded for this clonotype. The V and J genes are TRBV6-5 and TRBJ2-1, with D perhaps matching TRBD1 (6 bases). The CDR3 is 16 amino acids. Germline values: CDR1 MNHEY, CDR2 SVGAGI. Trimming removed 0 bases from V and 0 bases from J, with 9 bases in between. The DNA of the CDR3 is TGTGCCAGCAGTTACTCTTGGACAGCCTCCTACAATGAGCAGTTCTTC. It specifies CASSYSWTASYNEQFF.

This clonotype was recorded a few times. The V call is TRBV20-1, the J call TRBJ1-2; D is uncertain. This CDR3 has 12 amino acids. Germline CDR1 reads DFQATT; CDR2 reads SNEGSKA (reference sequence). V gave up 2 bases and J gave up 2 bases, with 6 bases separating them. CDR3 DNA sequence: TGCAGTGCTAGACGGGAAAACTATGGCTACACCTTC. The encoded protein is CSARRENYGYTF.

The table lists this clonotype with a few counts. It may be a read error: a sequence one base away is much more abundant. The J gene is TRBJ2-5, the V gene TRBV7-9; 9 bases fit TRBD1. CDR1 and CDR2 from the germline V gene are SEHNR and FQNEAQ (reference sequence). The V segment lost 5 bases and the J segment 5 bases; nucleotides outside the gene matches: 6. The CDR3 runs to 14 residues. CDR3 region: CASSRTGGQETQYF. The CDR3 bases are TGTGCCAGCAGCCGAACAGGGGGCCAGGAGACCCAGTACTTC.

At least ten counts were recorded for this clonotype. V is TRBV5-4 and J is TRBJ2-3; the match to TRBD1 covers 8 bases. The CDR3 is 15 amino acids. The germline CDR1 and CDR2 sequences are SGHNT and YYREEE (reference sequence). V lost 1 base, J lost 6 bases, and 7 bases stayed unmatched. CDR3 in DNA: TGTGCCAGCAGCTTGACAGGGGGAGAATCTGATACGCAGTATTTT. It is translated as CASSLTGGESDTQYF.

The V call is TRBV27, the J call TRBJ1-5; 8 bases match TRBD1. Germline loops: CDR1 MNHEY, CDR2 SMNVEV (reference sequence). Trimming took 3 bases from V and 2 from J; bases not matched to a gene: 12. The CDR3 sequence is 18 residues long. The CDR3 DNA reads as TGTGCCAGCAGTTTGGTAGCAGGGGGCCATGTGGGCAATCAGCCCCAGCATTTT. Residues: CASSLVAGGHVGNQPQHF.

In its sample, this clonotype was seen a few times. The V and J genes are TRBV4-2 and TRBJ1-6; D unclear. CDR3 size: 15 residues. V was pared by 2 bases and J by 6 bases, with 11 bases between. The germline gives CDR1 LGHNA, CDR2 YNFKEQ. The CDR3 here is CASSQLRGSNSPLHF. The CDR3 DNA sequence: TGTGCCAGCAGCCAATTGCGGGGAAGTAATTCACCCCTCCACTTT.

In the case of this clonotype: A much larger clone differs from this one at a single base, so this may be a read error. CDR3 sequence reads: CASSSGPFYEQYF. In DNA form, the CDR3 reads TGTGCCAGCAGCTCGGGGCCTTTCTACGAGCAGTACTTC. This rearrangement joins TRBV4-2 to TRBJ2-7; tentatively, D is TRBD1 or TRBD2 (5 bases each). Per the germline V gene, CDR1 is LGHNA and CDR2 is YNFKEQ. This CDR3 contains 13 residues. Trimming removed 5 bases from V and 3 bases from J, with 11 bases in between.

This clonotype has a count of ten or more. For the CDR3, the DNA is TGTGCCAGCAATCGGGGGGGGCTAGGCGAAACCGGGGAGCTGTTTTTT. Translating it yields CASNRGGLGETGELFF. V gene TRBV12-3 or TRBV12-4 combines with J gene TRBJ2-2, with 8 bases aligning to TRBD2. Trimming at V came to 7 bases and at J to 5 bases, leaving 12 bases not matched to a gene. CDR3 size: 16 residues.

The gene calls are TRBV20-1 and TRBJ2-7, with 7 bases identical to TRBD2. The CDR3 spans 13 residues. The germline V gene has CDR1 DFQATT and CDR2 SNEGSKA (reference sequence). V dropped 6 bases and J dropped 2; count of bases not matched to a gene: 7. DNA for the CDR3: TGCAGTGCAGAGTCGGGACTAACCTACGAGCAGTACTTC. Translation: CSAESGLTYEQYF.

This clonotype was seen ten or more times. V gene TRBV7-9 combines with J gene TRBJ1-1, with D unclear. The CDR3 is made up of 15 amino acids. The germline gives CDR1 SEHNR, CDR2 FQNEAQ (reference sequence). V lost 5 bases and J lost 0, with 13 bases in between. CDR3 bases: TGTGCCAGCAGCCTATGGCCAGAAATGAACACTGAAGCTTTCTTT. It translates to CASSLWPEMNTEAFF.

The chain employs TRBV7-2 and TRBJ2-2; 10 bases line up with TRBD1. The CDR3 loop spans 17 amino acids. Trimming cost V 1 base and J 4 bases; bases outside gene matches: 6. CDR1 SGHTA and CDR2 FQGNSA come from the germline V gene. In DNA form, the CDR3 reads TGTGCCAGCAGCTTAGTCCGACAGGGGGCGAGCACCGGGGAGCTGTTTTTT. Translated: CASSLVRQGASTGELFF.

This clonotype was observed many times. This chain links TRBV5-1 with TRBJ2-5; D is uncertain. This CDR3 is 13 amino acids long. V was clipped by 5 bases and J by 5 bases, with 13 bases between them. Germline V gene sequence: CDR1 SGHRS, CDR2 YFSETQ. The CDR3 DNA sequence: TGCGCCAGCAGGGTGGGAAGCGTGGAGACCCAGTACTTC. It encodes CASRVGSVETQYF.

This clonotype was observed many times. This chain joins TRBV15 and TRBJ1-1; D is undetermined. The germline V and J ends were trimmed by 8 bases and 0 bases, with 10 bases remaining between them. The germline CDR1 and CDR2 sequences are LNHNV and YYDKDF (reference sequence). CDR3 size: 13 residues. CDR3 coding DNA: TGTGCCACCGCCGGTCGGATGAACACTGAAGCTTTCTTT. Its translation: CATAGRMNTEAFF.

This clonotype was observed many times. The rearrangement links TRBV27 to TRBJ2-2, with D unresolved. The ends were cut back, 7 bases at V and 3 bases at J, with 9 bases in the middle. From germline, CDR1 is MNHEY and CDR2 SMNVEV (reference sequence). The CDR3 contains 13 residues. The CDR3 loop reads CASMWTDTGELFF. As DNA, the CDR3 is TGTGCCAGCATGTGGACGGACACCGGGGAGCTGTTTTTT.

Worth noting for this clonotype: One base away lies a much larger clone, so this may be a sequencing read error. V gene TRBV5-6 combines with J gene TRBJ2-7; D uncertain. This CDR3 contains 13 residues. Germline V gene data show CDR1 as SGHDT and CDR2 as YYEEEE. CDR3 amino acids: CASSLEDPYEQCF. The CDR3 region has the DNA TGTGCCAGCAGCTTGGAGGATCCCTACGAGCAGTGCTTC.

This clonotype was counted between two and nine times. The chain joins TRBV7-9 to TRBJ2-7; D is undetermined. V was shortened by 1 base and J by 0 bases, with 7 bases between the two germline ends. The CDR3 totals 14 residues. Germline CDR1 is SEHNR and CDR2 is FQNEAQ (reference sequence). CDR3 DNA: TGTGCCAGCAGCTTAGGGGCCCCCTCCTACGAGCAGTACTTC. Amino acids: CASSLGAPSYEQYF.

This clonotype was counted ten times or more. This chain joins TRBV28 and TRBJ2-3, with D perhaps matching TRBD1 or TRBD2 (5 bases each). CDR1 and CDR2 from the germline V gene are MDHEN and SYDVKM. Trimming cost V 2 bases and J 7 bases, with 19 bases left between them. The length of the CDR3 is 16 residues. The DNA of the CDR3 is TGTGCCAGCAGTTTAAGTTCCGGGACCGCGTTCAATACGCAGTATTTT. Translated: CASSLSSGTAFNTQYF.

There are many counts of this clonotype. The CDR3 protein is CASSVDGLYNEQFF. In DNA, the CDR3 is TGTGCCAGCAGCGTAGACGGACTATACAATGAGCAGTTCTTC. The rearrangement links TRBV9 to TRBJ2-1; D possibly corresponds to TRBD2 (6 bases). Between the trimmed V and J ends, which lost 0 bases and 4 bases, there was a span of 8 bases. This CDR3 spans 14 amino acids. Germline CDR1 SGDLS, CDR2 YYNGEE.

This clonotype was observed a handful of times. A much larger clone is a single base away; this may be a read error. The V and J genes are TRBV6-5 and TRBJ1-1; D gene unclear. There are 13 residues in the CDR3. Germline V gives CDR1 MNHEY, CDR2 SVGAGI. Trimming took off 0 bases at V and 1 base at J, with 3 bases between the two ends. The CDR3 loop is CASSYSENTEAFF. The CDR3 region has the DNA TGTGCCAGCAGTTACTCGGAGAACACTGAAGCTTTCTTT.

The chain joins TRBV4-2 to TRBJ1-4; D is uncertain. The length of the CDR3 is 13 residues. V lost 4 bases to trimming and J lost 5 bases, with 8 bases between them. Germline CDR1 reads LGHNA; CDR2 reads YNFKEQ. The CDR3 sequence: CASSPERNEKLFF. The CDR3 bases are TGTGCCAGCAGCCCCGAGAGGAATGAAAAACTGTTTTTT.

This clonotype was observed a few times. This sequence joins TRBV25-1 and TRBJ2-5; 9 bases line up with TRBD1. The CDR3 spans 16 residues. After removal of 2 bases from V and 5 bases from J, the junction contained 9 bases not matched to a gene. Germline V gene data show CDR1 as MGHDK and CDR2 as SYGVNS. In DNA, the CDR3 is TGTGCCAGCAGTGAAGGATCTACAGGGGGCAGGGAGACCCAGTACTTC. This encodes CASSEGSTGGRETQYF.

This clonotype was found many times. The chain links TRBV2 to TRBJ2-3, with D hard to call. Germline assignment: CDR1 SNHLY and CDR2 FYNNEI. The CDR3 sequence is 13 residues long. Trimming took 4 bases from V and 4 from J, leaving 9 bases between them. The CDR3 is CASSALVPDTQYF. Here the CDR3 DNA reads TGTGCCAGCAGTGCTCTAGTTCCAGATACGCAGTATTTT.

V gene TRBV29-1 combines with J gene TRBJ1-4, with no clear D. Germline assignment: CDR1 SQVTM and CDR2 ANQGSEA. The V end was cut by 6 bases, the J end by 10 bases, with 12 bases between. This CDR3 contains 11 residues. CDR3: CSVHIKGKLFF. As DNA, the CDR3 is TGCAGCGTACACATTAAGGGAAAACTGTTTTTT.

This clonotype was counted at least ten times. The chain is built from TRBV3-1 and TRBJ2-2; D call uncertain. The CDR3 totals 14 residues. Deletions cut 7 bases from V and 1 base from J, with 10 bases between. Germline values: CDR1 LGHDT, CDR2 YNNKEL (reference sequence). This CDR3 is CASNPGRNTGELFF. CDR3 bases: TGTGCCAGCAACCCTGGGCGGAACACCGGGGAGCTGTTTTTT. Supplemented by reference TRBV3-1 and TRBJ2-2, the full variable domain reads DTAVSQTPKYLVTQMGNDKSIKCEQNLGHDTMYWYKQDSKKFLKIMFSYNNKELIINETVPNRFSPKSPDKAHLNLHINSLELGDSAVYFCASNPGRNTGELFFGEGSRLTVL.

This clonotype showed up many times. The chain joins TRBV4-3 to TRBJ2-7; a weak D match, TRBD1 (6 bases). Germline-derived CDR1 and CDR2 are LGHNA and YSLEER. The CDR3 is made up of 16 amino acids. The germline V and J ends were trimmed by 0 bases and 0 bases, with 12 bases remaining between them. In DNA form, the CDR3 reads TGCGCCAGCAGCCAAGAAACAGGGCGAAACTCCTACGAGCAGTACTTC. This sequence encodes CASSQETGRNSYEQYF.

As regards this clonotype: The conserved phenylalanine or tryptophan normally closing the CDR3 is absent here, so this likely arose from a read error. V gene TRBV5-1 combines with J gene TRBJ1-3; D possibly corresponds to TRBD1 (6 bases). Germline V CDR1 and CDR2: SGHRS, YFSETQ. Trimming removed 4 bases from V and 0 bases from J, with 20 bases in between. The CDR3 covers 18 residues. The CDR3 nucleotides are TGCGCCAGCAGCCTCGGGCCTCAGGGGACGCTCTCTGGAAACACCATATATTAT. This sequence encodes CASSLGPQGTLSGNTIYY.

As to this clonotype: Given a much more abundant clone one base away, this may be a read error. As the CDR3 is not closed by the conserved phenylalanine or tryptophan, this likely results from a read error. The chain is built from TRBV12-3 or TRBV12-4 and TRBJ1-1; D uncertain. This CDR3 has 12 residues. V lost 1 base and J 9 bases, leaving 9 bases between the germline ends. The CDR3 sequence is CASSLVLSKAFI. The CDR3 DNA is TGTGCCAGCAGTTTAGTATTGAGTAAAGCTTTCATT.